This T cell receptor (beta chain) comes out of a study of blood T cell repertoires in COVID-19. Clones were read by immunoSEQ multiplex PCR, and TCRdb kept only the in-frame ones, dropping some. The sample has hundreds of thousands of clones, roughly 90% seen once. Two negative PCRs, clearance, or symptom resolution were required of recovered Cohort 3 donors. From germline, CDR1 is KGHSH and CDR2 LQKENI. This CDR3 has 15 amino acids. The ends were cut back, 3 bases at V and 7 bases at J, with 16 bases in the middle. V is TRBV18 and J is TRBJ1-5; possible D gene TRBD1, 5 bases. This sequence was found in a woman aged 40 to 50 who had recovered from COVID-19. Source material: PBMCs or T cells enriched from blood (not recorded which). CDR3 DNA sequence: TGTGCCAGCTCACCTAATCAGGGCTCCGGACAGCCCCAGCATTTT. Translated, it gives CASSPNQGSGQPQHF.